These T cell receptor beta chains were read from a single sample in a study of cytomegalovirus exposure and HLA in healthy donors. Profiling relied on immunoSEQ multiplex PCR, and the TCRdb table lists in-frame clones only, not all of them. The sample shows about 190,000 clones, just under 75% of them seen only once. Sequenced: PBMCs. The origin of the receptors is a woman under 40 in good health and CMV-seropositive. Both conserved end residues are trimmed from each CDR3. Fields, in order: J gene, V gene, CDR3 protein.

TRBJ2-7	TRBV27	ASSLVGGFAYEQY
TRBJ2-1	TRBV19	ASSMDQGSNEQF
TRBJ1-4	TRBV29-1	SVDYGLGGEKLF
TRBJ1-1	TRBV6-1	ASSDYPGGAF
TRBJ2-5	TRBV11-2	ASSLAGGQETQY
TRBJ2-1	TRBV6-6	ASTHPGGSRNEQF
TRBJ2-7	TRBV6-6	ASTGSYEQY
TRBJ2-7	TRBV4-1	ASSPTSGNSYEQY
TRBJ2-5	TRBV14	ASSQEGGWETQY
TRBJ2-1	TRBV28	ASSPTELEQF
TRBJ2-1	TRBV6-6	ASRRGTDEQF
TRBJ1-3	TRBV6-5	ASSSEGGSSGNTIY
TRBJ1-5	TRBV27	ASSLGGTPNQPQH
TRBJ2-1	TRBV2	ASSLTPGQRQF
TRBJ1-3	TRBV5-1	ASSLDRSHRGNTIY
TRBJ1-1	TRBV27	ASSSSDRRTEAF
TRBJ2-6	TRBV6-5	ASSGGASGANVLT